This T cell receptor beta chain comes out of a study of cytomegalovirus exposure and HLA in healthy donors. Study-level findings and limits: The study listed approximately 170 cytomegalovirus-associated TCR beta chains.

The assay was immunoSEQ multiplex PCR, and TCRdb's table has in-frame clones only and misses some. Here the sample spans 50,000 to 70,000 clones, 90% to 95% being singletons. This CDR3 has 13 residues. Per the germline V gene, CDR1 is GTSNPN and CDR2 is SVGIG (reference sequence). Deletions cut 4 bases from V and 6 bases from J, with 15 bases between. On this clone: What it binds is not known.

The source material was PBMCs. This chain links TRBV30 with TRBJ1-2; the D is unclear. The clonotype comes from a woman aged 18-29 years in good health and CMV-seropositive. The CDR3 reads CAWNIREGNGYTF. The CDR3 DNA sequence: TGTGCCTGGAACATCAGAGAGGGCAATGGCTACACCTTC.